This T cell receptor beta chain derives from a study of blood T cell repertoires in COVID-19. Study context: COVID-19 samples collected from the United States, Italy and Spain covered acute and convalescent phases. Sources were T cells, B-cell-depleted T cells, or PBMCs; the material itself was cDNA or gDNA.

The junction had 7 bases not matched to a gene; V was cut back by 6 bases and J by 2 bases. Germline CDR1 SGHRS, CDR2 YFSETQ. The CDR3 loop spans 14 amino acids. In the authors' workflow: Reference gene primer amplification gave estimated nucleated cell counts. The data were produced by immunoSEQ multiplex PCR, yet TCRdb's version contains in-frame clones alone and is incomplete. From that table come the V and J calls and clone size; the DNA was used to work out D and trimming. The sample records 200,000 to 250,000 clones, around 88% being singletons. Source material: peripheral blood. This clonotype was obtained from a man between 18 and 35 years old with active or convalescent COVID-19. The V and J genes are TRBV5-1 and TRBJ2-7; 8 positions agree with TRBD2. The CDR3: CASIPAGGTYEQYF. The CDR3 DNA reads as TGCGCCAGCATTCCGGCGGGAGGCACCTACGAGCAGTACTTC.